Presented here are 2 T cell receptor beta chains from one specimen sequenced in a study of CD8+CD57+ T cells in acquired aplastic anemia. Selection for sequencing was limited to patients who had shown CD8+CD57+ cell expansion by flow cytometry. For CDR3 and TCR beta VDJ profiling, genomic DNA was the template used. Each CDR3 protein is one row after TCRdb ran MiXCR on the reads. The table lists 250,000 to 300,000 distinct CDR3 sequences, 56% of them singletons, with under 1.5% in the top ten. The sequenced sample consisted of sorted CD4+, CD8+, or CD8+CD57+ T cells (not recorded which) from PBMCs. The source is a human donor with aplastic anemia.

With respect to this clonotype: One end of the junction varies from germline; a read error may be responsible. The chain employs TRBV20-1 and TRBJ2-1; D is perhaps TRBD2 (5 bases). The CDR3 has 16 residues. Germline CDR1 DFQATT, CDR2 SNEGSKA (reference sequence). The CDR3 DNA sequence: TGCGGTGCTAGCCACCGCGACGGTCACCCTGCCAATGAGCAGTTCTTC. It is translated as CGASHRDGHPANEQFF.

The sample holds many counts of this clonotype. V usage is TRBV6-1 and J usage is TRBJ2-7, with 7 positions matching TRBD1. The CDR3 contains 14 residues. The J segment lost 5 bases and the V segment lost 5 bases, leaving 9 bases of the junction unmatched. From germline, CDR1 is MNHNS and CDR2 SASEGT. The CDR3 is CASSLQGDINEQYF. CDR3 bases: TGTGCCAGCAGTCTTCAGGGGGATATTAACGAGCAGTACTTC.